This TCR beta chain was found in a study of T-cell reconstitution after alpha-beta-depleted transplantation in children (dated by TCRdb to about 2016). Looking at the study overall: T-cell immune reconstitution after TCRalphabeta/CD19-depleted allogeneic hematopoietic cell transplantation in children was quantitatively tracked in the study by means of TCR repertoire profiling.

The library was produced with PCR. Sequencing used an Illumina HiSeq 2500. TCR library preparation used molecular barcoding, with unique molecular identifiers applied to normalize quantification of the TCRbeta repertoire. TCRdb reran the public reads through fastp at Q25 and MiXCR, keeping productive beta chains. CDR3 protein sequences are deduplicated, and each keeps its most common genes and DNA. This sample has about 200,000 distinct CDR3 sequences in its table, and 6.6% of those were observed once. The ten top clones hold more than 5.5% of the sample. The study at large found these results: In some patients, the high TCRbeta diversity seen at day 60 was put down to recipient T cells and intrathymic progenitors that had survived conditioning. Apparently early alphabetaT-cell count recovery about two months after transplant reportedly relied on only several hundred rapidly expanded clones derived from non-depleted graft cells. Over the following months the frequencies of hyperexpanded clones went down, and after one year T-cell counts and TCRbeta diversity were mostly credited to newly produced T cells.

What the treatment or condition label conveys for this sample: allogeneic hematopoietic cell transplantation with graft depleted of TCRalphabeta T cells and CD19 B cells. The transplant recipients were children given TCRalphabeta/CD19-depleted allogeneic hematopoietic cell grafts. This clonotype was detected a few times. The clone's antigen remains unknown. No per-base quality is available; no much larger clone lies one base away. V is pared back by 1 base and J by 2 bases, with 12 bases lying between the germline termini. CDR1 and CDR2 (DFQATT, SNEGSKA) derive from the germline V gene (reference sequence). From its cysteine to its phenylalanine, the CDR3 spans 14 amino acids. Only CDR3 DNA is held: 42 bases, read in frame from base 1.

The TCR was taken from a boy aged 2 to 10 with acute lymphoblastic leukemia, due to receive a stem cell transplant. Here the chain combines TRBV20-1 and TRBJ2-7; the D gene remains uncertain. Sequences were derived from PBMCs, sampled before TCRalphabeta/CD19-depleted stem cell transplant. The CDR3 region: CSARGVLGTYEQYF. In nucleotide form, the sequence is TGCAGTGCTAGAGGTGTGCTGGGGACCTACGAGCAGTACTTC.